These T cell receptor beta chains were read from a single sample in a study of naive and memory T cell subsets. TCRdb recomputed calls from the UMI-ligation and nested PCR reads with MiXCR, one row per CDR3 protein. The sample yields about 99,000 distinct CDR3 sequences, about 15% seen once. Specimen: naive CD8+ T cells from blood. Receptors originate from a human donor in good health. CDR3s include the opening cysteine and the closing phenylalanine or tryptophan. The D gene is left open where the match is weak. Size values are once, few and many counts, or a class for expanded clones, and some rows have none.

TRBJ2-1 once . TRBV12-3/TRBV12-4 CASSLLAVEQFF TGTGCCAGCAGTTTACTAGCCGTTGAGCAGTTCTTC
TRBJ1-6 many TRBD1 TRBV12-3/TRBV12-4 CASSAGQYNSPLHF TGTGCCAGCAGTGCGGGACAGTATAATTCACCCCTCCACTTT
TRBJ1-2 . . TRBV15 CATSESRGPNYGYTF TGTGCCACCAGCGAGAGTAGGGGACCTAACTATGGCTACACCTTC
TRBJ1-5 . . TRBV20-1 CSASLDGNINQPQHF TGCAGTGCTAGCCTAGACGGAAACATTAATCAGCCCCAGCATTTT
TRBJ2-6 . . TRBV11-2 CASSTPFSGANVLTF TGTGCCAGCAGCACCCCTTTTTCTGGGGCCAACGTCCTGACTTTC
TRBJ2-3 many TRBD2 TRBV11-2 CASSRGLAGVADTQYF TGTGCCAGCAGCCGGGGACTAGCGGGCGTTGCAGATACGCAGTATTTT
TRBJ1-1 . . TRBV5-8 CASSLDPGSPEAFF TGTGCCAGCAGCTTGGATCCGGGGAGTCCTGAAGCTTTCTTT
TRBJ1-5 . . TRBV2 CASSGTENQPQHF TGTGCCAGCAGTGGCACGGAGAATCAGCCCCAGCATTTT
TRBJ2-7 . . TRBV14 CASSQDGGPFSSYEQYF TGTGCCAGCAGCCAAGATGGGGGTCCCTTCTCCTCCTACGAGCAGTACTTC
TRBJ1-2 . . TRBV5-1 CASSLGRDYGYTF TGCGCCAGCAGCTTGGGTCGGGACTATGGCTACACCTTC
TRBJ2-2 . TRBD1 TRBV7-3 CASSRATGGLFGTGELFF TGTGCCAGCAGCCGAGCGACAGGGGGCCTCTTCGGCACCGGGGAGCTGTTTTTT
TRBJ2-5 many . TRBV10-3 CAISGKGEETQYF TGTGCCATCAGTGGCAAAGGGGAGGAGACCCAGTACTTC
TRBJ1-5 few . TRBV4-3 CASSQGGSSNQPQHF TGCGCCAGCAGCCAAGGGGGCAGTAGCAATCAGCCCCAGCATTTT
TRBJ2-1 . TRBD1 TRBV27 CASSYGQGAPNEQFF TGTGCCAGCAGTTACGGACAGGGGGCTCCCAATGAGCAGTTCTTC
TRBJ1-1 few TRBD1 TRBV6-2/TRBV6-3 CASSYPDRVDRVTEAFF TGTGCCAGCAGTTACCCCGATCGGGTCGACAGGGTCACTGAAGCTTTCTTT
TRBJ2-7 . . TRBV6-6 CASSYSSRGQDEQYF TGTGCCAGCAGTTACAGTTCGCGGGGTCAGGACGAGCAGTACTTC
TRBJ2-6 . . TRBV6-2/TRBV6-3 CASSRMRGANVLTF TGTGCCAGCAGTAGAATGCGAGGGGCCAACGTCCTGACTTTC
TRBJ2-3 . . TRBV7-9 CASRETDTQYF TGTGCCAGCCGCGAAACAGATACGCAGTATTTT
TRBJ2-2 few . TRBV10-3 CAISESTEYTGELFF TGTGCCATCAGTGAGTCAACGGAATACACCGGGGAGCTGTTTTTT
TRBJ2-7 . TRBD1 TRBV7-9 CASSLSAPTGGNFCEQYF TGTGCCAGCAGCCTTTCTGCCCCGACAGGGGGTAACTTCTGCGAGCAGTACTTC
TRBJ1-1 many . TRBV29-1 CSVEEWGNTEAFF TGCAGCGTTGAGGAGTGGGGAAACACTGAAGCTTTCTTT
TRBJ2-3 many . TRBV20-1 CSASEFSAVSTDTQYF TGCAGTGCTTCCGAATTTTCGGCTGTTTCCACAGATACGCAGTATTTT
TRBJ1-4 . TRBD1 TRBV12-3/TRBV12-4 CASSFTGEELFF TGTGCCAGCAGTTTTACAGGGGAGGAACTGTTTTTT
TRBJ2-3 few TRBD2 TRBV29-1 CSVDLLAGTDTQYF TGCAGCGTTGATTTACTAGCGGGGACAGATACGCAGTATTTT
TRBJ1-1 . . TRBV11-1 CASSLADWPMNTEAFF TGTGCCAGCAGCTTAGCGGACTGGCCCATGAACACTGAAGCTTTCTTT
TRBJ2-1 . . TRBV27 CASSLGGIEQFF TGTGCCAGCAGTTTAGGTGGGATTGAGCAGTTCTTC
TRBJ1-1 . . TRBV4-3 CASSQEASLLNTEAFF TGCGCCAGCAGCCAAGAAGCATCGCTATTGAACACTGAAGCTTTCTTT
TRBJ2-7 . . TRBV2 CASSSDRRYEQYF TGTGCCAGCAGTTCCGACAGGCGCTACGAGCAGTACTTC
TRBJ2-1 . TRBD2 TRBV20-1 CSAKLAGGDSSYNEQFF TGCAGTGCTAAGCTAGCGGGGGGAGATAGCTCCTACAATGAGCAGTTCTTC
TRBJ2-7 . TRBD2 TRBV28 CASSGKGTSGYEQYF TGTGCCAGCAGTGGAAAAGGGACTAGCGGTTACGAGCAGTACTTC
TRBJ2-3 many . TRBV10-3 CAISEGAAVLTDTQYF TGTGCCATCAGTGAGGGTGCCGCCGTCCTCACAGATACGCAGTATTTT
TRBJ2-1 . . TRBV12-3/TRBV12-4 CASTRAGLNNEQFF TGTGCCAGCACTAGGGCGGGACTCAACAATGAGCAGTTCTTC
TRBJ2-1 few . TRBV28 CASRTGEPGDNEQFF TGTGCCAGCAGGACCGGCGAGCCAGGGGACAATGAGCAGTTCTTC
TRBJ2-7 . . TRBV13 CASSPRTPGGYEQYF TGTGCCAGCAGCCCGAGGACGCCCGGGGGATACGAGCAGTACTTC
TRBJ2-1 few TRBD1 TRBV29-1 CSARTGNSYNEQFF TGCAGCGCCCGGACAGGGAACTCCTACAATGAGCAGTTCTTC
TRBJ2-7 few TRBD2 TRBV29-1 CSARASGETYEQYF TGCAGCGCAAGAGCGAGCGGGGAGACCTACGAGCAGTACTTC
TRBJ2-1 few TRBD1 TRBV4-2 CASSQDVGQGGAEQFF TGTGCCAGCAGCCAAGATGTTGGACAGGGGGGCGCTGAGCAGTTCTTC
TRBJ2-3 . . TRBV13 CASSLGGRGTDTQYF TGTGCCAGCAGCTTAGGGGGACGTGGCACAGATACGCAGTATTTT
TRBJ1-2 many TRBD1 TRBV29-1 CSVETGNSNYGYTF TGCAGCGTTGAGACAGGGAATTCTAACTATGGCTACACCTTC
TRBJ1-6 many . TRBV7-8 CASSLGANSPLHF TGTGCCAGCAGTTTAGGGGCTAATTCACCCCTCCACTTT
TRBJ2-2 many . TRBV4-3 CASSHSEPNTGELFF TGCGCCAGCAGCCATTCGGAGCCGAACACCGGGGAGCTGTTTTTT
TRBJ2-2 once . TRBV24-1 CATSDLPTLGTGELFF TGTGCCACCAGTGATTTGCCTACCTTAGGGACCGGGGAGCTGTTTTTT
TRBJ2-7 . . TRBV4-3 CASSQDLTGGYEQYF TGCGCCAGCAGCCAAGATCTGACAGGCGGCTACGAGCAGTACTTC
TRBJ1-6 many . TRBV7-3 CASSLTGGGSPLHF TGTGCCAGCAGCTTAACGGGAGGTGGTTCACCCCTCCACTTT
TRBJ2-7 . . TRBV16 CASSQSGWHEQYF TGTGCCAGCAGCCAATCGGGATGGCACGAGCAGTACTTC
TRBJ1-2 few TRBD1 TRBV10-3 CAISERQGYGYTF TGTGCCATCAGTGAGAGACAGGGCTATGGCTACACCTTC
TRBJ2-1 . . TRBV9 CASSALGGGHPLREFF TGTGCCAGCAGCGCGCTTGGGGGGGGACACCCGCTTCGGGAGTTCTTC
TRBJ1-2 . . TRBV20-1 CSARGRPTGQIRYTF TGCAGTGCTAGAGGGAGACCGACAGGTCAAATTCGATACACCTTC
TRBJ2-1 few . TRBV7-9 CASSLMGEQFF TGTGCCAGCAGCCTGATGGGGGAGCAGTTCTTC
TRBJ2-5 . . TRBV27 CASSLSGRSILQETQYF TGTGCCAGCAGTTTATCCGGGCGGAGTATCCTACAAGAGACCCAGTACTTC